Listed below are T cell receptor beta chains from one sample, sequenced in a study of neurological immune-mediated disorders. TCRdb ran MiXCR on the 5' RACE reads and lists one entry per CDR3 protein. The sample contains about 62,000 distinct CDR3 sequences, 4% to 6% of which appear only once. Sequenced material: PBMCs. All receptors come from a woman aged 50 to 60 with multiple sclerosis. Both conserved end residues are part of each CDR3. A D gene is named only where the DNA matches it firmly. Expanded clones are given a class, and other clones once, few, many or no size at all.

D | J | V | size | DNA | CDR3
NA | TRBJ2-3 | TRBV15 | many | TGTGCCACCACCTGGGACCCCGAATCGGATACGCAGTATTTT | CATTWDPESDTQYF
TRBD1 | TRBJ2-1 | TRBV20-1 | many | TGCAGTGCCCGGGACAGCCACAATGAGCAGTTCTTC | CSARDSHNEQFF
TRBD2 | TRBJ2-4 | TRBV7-7 | NA | TGTGCTAGCCGGCCGGGACTAGCGGGGGGCCTTAAAAACATTCAGTACTTC | CASRPGLAGGLKNIQYF
TRBD1 | TRBJ2-1 | TRBV9 | many | TGTGCCAGCAGCGTACCCAACTCCCGGGACAGGGGGCGCGATAGTAACAATGAGCAGTTCTTC | CASSVPNSRDRGRDSNNEQFF
NA | TRBJ2-1 | TRBV5-1 | NA | TGCGCCAGCAGCCCGAGGCCAGGGGGGCCGAATGAGCAGTTCTTC | CASSPRPGGPNEQFF
NA | TRBJ2-5 | TRBV7-2 | many | TGTGCCAGCAGTCTAGGGTTCGGGGGCCAAGAGACCCAGTACTTC | CASSLGFGGQETQYF
NA | TRBJ2-5 | TRBV20-1 | many | TGCAGTGGGACAGAGAAAGAGACCCAGTACTTC | CSGTEKETQYF
NA | TRBJ2-3 | TRBV15 | many | TGTGCCACCAGTTACAATTTAGGGGGGGCGCGAAACCCAGATACGCAGTATTTT | CATSYNLGGARNPDTQYF
NA | TRBJ1-5 | TRBV28 | NA | TGTGCCAGCAGCCTTACCGGACAGATTGAGTATAGCAATCAGCCCCAGAATTTT | CASSLTGQIEYSNQPQNF
NA | TRBJ2-3 | TRBV5-1 | NA | TGCGCCAGCAGCTTGCGACAATTTACAGATACGCAGTATTTT | CASSLRQFTDTQYF
TRBD1 | TRBJ1-2 | TRBV12-3/TRBV12-4 | many | TGTGCCAGCAGTCCCGGACAGGCCCTCAATGGCTACACCTTC | CASSPGQALNGYTF
NA | TRBJ2-7 | TRBV5-1 | many | TGCGCCAGCAGTCCAAGGGGCGGGCGGAGCTCCTACGAGCAGTACTTC | CASSPRGGRSSYEQYF
TRBD2 | TRBJ2-2 | TRBV5-1 | NA | TGCGCCAGCAGCAAACCGGGACTAGCGGGGGGGCCGAACACCGGGGAGCTGTTTTTT | CASSKPGLAGGPNTGELFF
TRBD1 | TRBJ2-1 | TRBV5-1 | many | TGCGCCAGCAGAGACAGGGTATCCTACAATGAGCAGTTCTTC | CASRDRVSYNEQFF
TRBD1 | TRBJ1-5 | TRBV7-2 | NA | TGTGCCAGCAGCTCGGACAGGTTGAGCAATCAGCCCCAGCATTTT | CASSSDRLSNQPQHF
NA | TRBJ2-3 | TRBV7-2 | many | TGTGCCAGCAGCTTACGGACAGGAGGGACTAGCACAGATACGCAGTATTTT | CASSLRTGGTSTDTQYF
NA | TRBJ2-3 | TRBV7-9 | NA | TGTGCCAGCAGCTTAAATCAGGGAACAGATACGCAGTATTTT | CASSLNQGTDTQYF
TRBD1 | TRBJ1-5 | TRBV2 | few | TGTGCCAGCAGTGATGGGGACAGTCGTCAGCCCCAGCATTTT | CASSDGDSRQPQHF
NA | TRBJ1-1 | TRBV11-2 | NA | TGTGCCAGCAGCTTGCGGCCAGAGGCCACTGAAGCTTTCTTT | CASSLRPEATEAFF
TRBD1 | TRBJ2-1 | TRBV4-2 | many | TGTGCCAGCAGCCAACCTTGGGGACAGGGGGAATACAATGAGCAGTTCTTC | CASSQPWGQGEYNEQFF
NA | TRBJ2-3 | TRBV20-1 | many | TGCAGTGCCTATAGCGGAATTAGCACAGATACGCAGTATTTT | CSAYSGISTDTQYF
TRBD2 | TRBJ2-5 | TRBV7-2 | few | TGTGCCAGCAGCACCTCTAGCGGGGGGGCAGAGACCCAGTACTTC | CASSTSSGGAETQYF
NA | TRBJ1-1 | TRBV12-3/TRBV12-4 | NA | TGTGCCAGCAGTTTAGCGCATTATGTCATCAACACTGAAGCTTTCTTT | CASSLAHYVINTEAFF
NA | TRBJ2-7 | TRBV7-9 | many | TGTGCCAGCAGCTTGGGGGGGCCCCCTATGGACGAGCAGTACTTC | CASSLGGPPMDEQYF
NA | TRBJ2-5 | TRBV4-2 | many | TGTGCCAGCAGCCTCCTGGGGGAGACCCAGTACTTC | CASSLLGETQYF
TRBD1 | TRBJ2-1 | TRBV11-2 | many | TGTGCCAGCAGCTTAATCAGGGGGCCCCTCAATGAGCAGTTCTTC | CASSLIRGPLNEQFF
NA | TRBJ2-1 | TRBV4-1 | NA | TGCGCCAGCAGCCAGGGCTTAGCAACTTACAATGAGCAGTTCTTC | CASSQGLATYNEQFF
NA | TRBJ2-5 | TRBV5-1 | many | TGCGCCAGCAGCTTGATGGGGAGGCAACAAGAGACCCAGTACTTC | CASSLMGRQQETQYF
NA | TRBJ1-3 | TRBV4-1 | many | TGCGCCAGCAGCCAAGAGGGAAAAGGCGACTCTGGAAACACCATATATTTT | CASSQEGKGDSGNTIYF
NA | TRBJ2-3 | TRBV7-8 | many | TGTGCCAGCAGCCGGGGGGCCTCAACAACGCAGTATTTT | CASSRGASTTQYF
TRBD2 | TRBJ2-2 | TRBV6-2/TRBV6-3 | many | TGTGCCAGCAGCTTAGCGGGGACGAACACCGGGGAGCTGTTTTTT | CASSLAGTNTGELFF
TRBD2 | TRBJ2-1 | TRBV7-9 | many | TGTGCCAGCAGCTTGACTAGCGGGGAGACTGAGCAGTTCTTC | CASSLTSGETEQFF
NA | TRBJ2-7 | TRBV12-3/TRBV12-4 | many | TGTGCCAGCAGTTTAGATAGGCAGGGCTACGAGCAGTACTTC | CASSLDRQGYEQYF
NA | TRBJ1-4 | TRBV6-5 | many | TGTGCCAGCGGTCTCAAAGGGAATGAAAAACTGTTTTTT | CASGLKGNEKLFF
NA | TRBJ1-1 | TRBV5-1 | few | TGCGCCAGCACGAAGGGACCTCCAGACACTGAAGCTTTCTTT | CASTKGPPDTEAFF
TRBD2 | TRBJ2-2 | TRBV10-3 | many | TGTGCCATCAGCCATGTAACGGGGGGGCCCGGGGAGCTGTTTTTT | CAISHVTGGPGELFF
NA | TRBJ2-2 | TRBV29-1 | medium-sized | TGCAGCGTTGAAGGGAGACCGGGACGGAAGAACACCGGGGAGCTGTTTTTT | CSVEGRPGRKNTGELFF
TRBD1 | TRBJ1-1 | TRBV14 | many | TGTGCCAGCAGCCAAGATGAAGGACAGGGATTAGCTTTCTTT | CASSQDEGQGLAFF
NA | TRBJ1-5 | TRBV20-1 | few | TGCAGTGTCCTGACACATAGCAATCAGCCCCAGCATTTT | CSVLTHSNQPQHF
NA | TRBJ1-1 | TRBV27 | many | TGTGCCAGCAGTTTCTCAGCGAACACTGAAGCTTTCTTT | CASSFSANTEAFF
TRBD1 | TRBJ1-1 | TRBV20-1 | many | TGCAGTGCTCCGGCACAGGGGGCAGGAACTGAAGCTTTCTTT | CSAPAQGAGTEAFF
NA | TRBJ2-2 | TRBV29-1 | many | TGCAGCGTTATGGGAAGCGGGGAGCTGTTTTTT | CSVMGSGELFF
NA | TRBJ2-6 | TRBV11-2 | many | TGTGCCAGCAGCTCCCCGATAGGGTCTGGGGCCAACGTCCTGACTTTC | CASSSPIGSGANVLTF
NA | TRBJ2-7 | TRBV6-5 | NA | TGTGCCAGCAGTGCTAGAGCTGAGCAGGGGACCTACGAGCAGTACTTC | CASSARAEQGTYEQYF
TRBD1 | TRBJ1-2 | TRBV12-3/TRBV12-4 | many | TGTGCCAGCGGTGGACAGGGTTACTATGGCTACACCTTC | CASGGQGYYGYTF
TRBD1 | TRBJ2-5 | TRBV5-1 | many | TGCGCCAGCAGCTTGGGGACAGGGGAAGAGACCCAGTACTTC | CASSLGTGEETQYF
NA | TRBJ1-1 | TRBV3-1 | many | TGTGCCAGCAGCCGACGTCGGGGGGTAGGCACTGAAGCTTTCTTT | CASSRRRGVGTEAFF
NA | TRBJ1-1 | TRBV5-1 | many | TGCGCCAGCAGCCCGTGGACAGATAACACTGAAGCTTTCTTT | CASSPWTDNTEAFF
TRBD1 | TRBJ2-5 | TRBV5-1 | few | TGCGCCAGCAGCTTGCGCTGGGGGACAGGGGAGACCCAGTACTTC | CASSLRWGTGETQYF
TRBD2 | TRBJ2-3 | TRBV5-1 | many | TGCGCCAGCAGCACCGTCAGCGGGGCTAGCACAGATACGCAGTATTTT | CASSTVSGASTDTQYF
NA | TRBJ2-5 | TRBV4-3 | many | TGCGCCAGCAGCCCTTTGCACGGGGCCGGGGAGACCCAGTACTTC | CASSPLHGAGETQYF
TRBD1 | TRBJ2-5 | TRBV29-1 | NA | TGCAGCGCGAATCCCGGGACAGGGTGGGCAGAGACCCAGTACTTC | CSANPGTGWAETQYF
NA | TRBJ2-7 | TRBV5-1 | many | TGCGCCAGCAGCTTGGGTGGGACAAACTCCTACGAGCAGTACTTC | CASSLGGTNSYEQYF
TRBD2 | TRBJ2-2 | TRBV12-3/TRBV12-4 | many | TGTGCCAGCAGTGAAGCGGGGGGGCTCACCGGGGAGCTGTTTTTT | CASSEAGGLTGELFF
NA | TRBJ1-1 | TRBV7-2 | few | TGTGCCAGCAGCTACCAAGGAAACACTGAAGCTTTCTTT | CASSYQGNTEAFF